This T cell receptor beta chain is from a study of shared clonotypes between healthy human individuals. Study at large: The people who gave samples were a couple of women and three men aged 18 to 49.

Clones were read by immunoSEQ multiplex PCR, and TCRdb kept only the in-frame ones, dropping some. The sample carries about 2 million clones, approximately 94% recorded once. Germline V lookup: CDR1 SGHNT, CDR2 YENEEA. This CDR3 is built from 18 residues. V lost 5 bases and J lost 8; bases outside the gene matches: 15. Study-level findings and limits: Shared clonotypes: approximately 5.3% naive CD4, around 3.5% naive CD8, 2.3% memory CD4, 0.35% to 0.5% memory CD8. Clonotype sharing among donors likely depends on sequencing depth.

CD45RO-negative, CCR7-positively selected cells formed the naive CD8 fraction, excluding terminally differentiated effector memory CD45RA+ cells. There were no recent acute infections or vaccinations among the donors, who were healthy HIV-negative adults. About this clone itself: Its antigen is as yet unknown.

The TCR comes from a man between 18 and 35 years old in good health. The sample comprised naive CD8+ T cells sorted from blood. The V and J genes are TRBV11-3 and TRBJ2-1, with TRBD2 matching 13 bases. The CDR3 is CASSLGLAGVGLGDEQFF. The CDR3 DNA reads as TGTGCCAGCAGCCTTGGACTAGCGGGAGTCGGTCTGGGGGATGAGCAGTTCTTC.